The clone carrying this T cell receptor (beta chain) was seen a handful of times. No antigen is known for it. The source of the sample is a study of blood T cells in healthy people across ages. Per-sample PBMC isolation yielded at least 6.5 million cells. Total RNA was isolated from each sample in quantities of at least 6 micrograms. This CDR3 contains 13 residues. In germline, CDR1 is GTSNPN, CDR2 SVGIG (reference sequence). V lost 4 bases, J lost 3 bases, and 12 bases lay in between. Whole-study results and caveats: It was held that the diversity estimates obtained from one million T cells were underestimates. With age, beta diversity per million T cells declined roughly linearly, significantly by about 37.

A second roughly 6 to 12 cycle PCR used barcoded and J-beta primers. From the 5' RACE reads, TCRdb called clonotypes with MiXCR, one entry per CDR3 protein. This sample has approximately 730,000 distinct CDR3 sequences; about 40% occur once, and the top ten carry around 20%. The genes are TRBV30 and TRBJ1-2; D is ambiguous. This TCR derives from a woman aged 55-70 years in good health. The sample taken for sequencing was blood. The CDR3 DNA sequence: TGTGCCTGGAAACAGTCAGGCCACTATGGCTACACCTTC. This translates into CAWKQSGHYGYTF.